These 27 T cell receptor beta chains originate from one sample sequenced in a study of CD8+CD57+ T cells in acquired aplastic anemia listed by TCRdb under 2018. Patients chosen for sequencing had shown expansion of CD8+CD57+ cells by flow cytometry. The listed sequencing device is Illumina HiSeq 2000. TCR beta VDJ combination and CDR3 sequence profiling used genomic DNA as the template. The raw public data were reprocessed by TCRdb itself: fastp quality trimming at Q25, MiXCR clonotype calling, in-frame beta chains only. Identical CDR3 proteins give one entry, which carries the most common genes and DNA. This sample gives roughly 280,000 distinct CDR3 sequences in total; about three fifths of them show up just once. Approximately 1.2% of the sample is held by the ten biggest clonotypes. The sequenced material came from sorted CD4+, CD8+, or CD8+CD57+ T cells (not recorded which) from PBMCs. The receptors come from a human donor with aplastic anemia.

This clonotype was observed a handful of times. The chain employs TRBV6-6 and TRBJ1-5; no firm D call. Germline CDR1 and CDR2: MNHNY and SVGAGI (reference sequence). The V end lost 2 bases, the J end lost 6 bases, and 5 bases lay between the germline ends. The CDR3 consists of 12 residues. CDR3 in amino acids: CASSYGLQPQHF. CDR3 nucleotide sequence: TGTGCCAGCAGTTACGGGCTTCAGCCCCAGCATTTT.

This rearrangement joins TRBV2 to TRBJ2-3; no clear D gene. The CDR3 is 20 residues long. With 2 bases removed from V and 0 bases from J, the gap between germline ends came to 24 bases. The germline V gene has CDR1 SNHLY and CDR2 FYNNEI. This CDR3 is CASSEFVLGLQAVSTDTQYF. The CDR3 DNA follows: TGTGCCAGCAGTGAATTTGTCCTGGGCCTCCAGGCTGTGAGCACAGATACGCAGTATTTT.

This clonotype was picked up many times. The rearrangement links TRBV11-2 to TRBJ2-1; TRBD1 is a possible D gene (5 bases). V lost 0 bases to trimming and J lost 7 bases, with 10 bases between them. CDR1 SGHAT and CDR2 FQNNGV come from the germline V gene. The CDR3 totals 14 residues. The CDR3 spells CASSLDSAGNEQFF. The CDR3 coding sequence is TGTGCCAGCAGCTTAGATTCTGCAGGGAATGAGCAGTTCTTC.

This clonotype was seen many times. The chain carries TRBV5-5 and TRBJ1-2; D not resolved. Trimming removed 0 bases at V and 3 bases at J, with 9 bases between. Germline CDR1 reads SGHKS; CDR2 reads YYEKEE (reference sequence). This CDR3 region has 14 residues. Here the CDR3 DNA reads TGTGCCAGCAGCTTGGTGGTCTTAGACTATGGCTACACCTTC. This sequence encodes CASSLVVLDYGYTF.

As for this clonotype: The junction and the germline gene differ at one end; a read error may be behind it. The chain joins TRBV7-7 to TRBJ2-7; the D is unclear. This CDR3 region has 14 residues. Germline lookup yields CDR1 SSHAT and CDR2 FNYEAQ (reference sequence). The CDR3 DNA reads TGTGCTAGCAGTCCGGACGAAACGATCCACGAGCAGTACTTC. Its translation is CASSPDETIHEQYF.

This clonotype occurred once. The chain has TRBV7-9 and TRBJ1-6; 7 nucleotides align to TRBD1. There are 13 residues in the CDR3. Germline V gene data show CDR1 as SEHNR and CDR2 as FQNEAQ (reference sequence). V was clipped by 5 bases and J by 14 bases; unmatched bases: 9. The CDR3 nucleotides read TGTGCCAGCAGCGCAAACCAGGGGGGAACCCTCCACTTT. It is translated as CASSANQGGTLHF.

The rearrangement uses TRBV6-2 or TRBV6-3 and TRBJ2-1; D is unresolved. Trimming removed 2 bases from V and 9 bases from J, with 5 bases in between. This CDR3 comprises 11 residues. The germline V gene encodes CDR1 MNHEY and CDR2 SVGEGT. The CDR3 sequence is CASSYVVEQFF. For the CDR3, the DNA is TGTGCCAGCAGTTACGTGGTTGAGCAGTTCTTC.

The gene calls are TRBV20-1 and TRBJ2-7, with TRBD2 identical over 8 bases. V lost 3 bases and J lost 0; bases outside the gene matches: 4. Germline loops: CDR1 DFQATT, CDR2 SNEGSKA (reference sequence). CDR3 length: 14 amino acids. The CDR3 region is CSARERGSSYEQYF. The DNA of the CDR3 is TGCAGTGCTAGGGAGCGGGGGAGCTCCTACGAGCAGTACTTC.

The chain employs TRBV13 and TRBJ2-5; 13 bases match TRBD2. The CDR3 spans 17 residues. Unmatched junction bases numbered 10, after V lost 5 bases and J lost 4 bases. CDR1 PRHDT and CDR2 FYEKMQ come from the germline V gene (reference sequence). The CDR3, as DNA: TGTGCCAGCAGCCCGAGTCAACTAGCGGGAGGGCGAGAGACCCAGTACTTC. Amino acid sequence: CASSPSQLAGGRETQYF. Full variable domain (outside the CDR3, taken from reference TRBV13 and TRBJ2-5): AAGVIQSPRHLIKEKRETATLKCYPIPRHDTVYWYQQGPGQDPQFLISFYEKMQSDKGSIPDRFSAQQFSDYHSELNMSSLELGDSALYFCASSPSQLAGGRETQYFGPGTRLLVL.

The rearrangement uses TRBV29-1 and TRBJ2-1, with D maybe TRBD2 (6 bases). CDR3 length: 13 amino acids. The germline V gene has CDR1 SQVTM and CDR2 ANQGSEA. V dropped 7 bases and J dropped 1 base, with 11 bases sitting between them. As DNA, the CDR3 is TGCAGCGAACGGAGGGGTTCCTACAATGAGCAGTTCTTC. It translates to CSERRGSYNEQFF.

This chain uses TRBV7-6 with TRBJ2-7; TRBD1 might be the D (5 bases). The CDR3 loop spans 15 amino acids. With 1 base removed from V and 2 bases from J, the gap between germline ends came to 12 bases. Germline V CDR1 and CDR2: SGHVS, FNYEAQ. The CDR3 DNA reads TGTGCCAGCAGCTTAGGGCAGGGCGGCCCCTACGAGCAGTACTTC. This translates into CASSLGQGGPYEQYF.

This clonotype was counted ten times or more. This chain joins TRBV5-5 and TRBJ2-7; D call uncertain. This CDR3 has 15 amino acids. Looked up from germline, CDR1 is SGHKS and CDR2 is YYEKEE (reference sequence). Trimming stripped 2 bases from V and 6 bases from J, with 18 bases between. CDR3: CASSFQRTGAPEQYF. The CDR3 nucleotides are TGTGCCAGCAGCTTCCAGAGGACGGGTGCTCCCGAGCAGTACTTC.

J is TRBJ1-2 and V is TRBV5-1; TRBD1 matches 7 bases. V gave up 4 bases and J gave up 7 bases; unmatched junction bases: 7. This CDR3 contains 13 residues. The germline V gene encodes CDR1 SGHRS and CDR2 YFSETQ. The DNA of the CDR3 is TGCGCCAGCAGCGGCGAGGGGGCGTTTGGCTACACCTTC. Its translation: CASSGEGAFGYTF.

A few counts support this clonotype. CDR3 nucleotide sequence: TGTGCCATCGGACATTCCAATCAGCCCCAGCATTTT. Translated, it gives CAIGHSNQPQHF. The chain has TRBV10-3 and TRBJ1-5; TRBD1 is a possible D gene (5 bases). The V gene lost 8 bases and the J gene lost 3 bases, with 8 bases spanning the gap. CDR1 and CDR2 from the germline V gene are ENHRY and SYGVKD. The CDR3 has 12 amino acids.

The chain is built from TRBV2 and TRBJ2-3, with 8 bases matching TRBD1. With V trimmed by 6 bases and J by 6 bases, 14 bases remained unmatched. CDR3 size: 16 residues. Germline V gives CDR1 SNHLY, CDR2 FYNNEI. This CDR3 is CASSYSVDRVVDTQYF. The CDR3 coding sequence is TGTGCCAGCAGCTACTCCGTGGACAGGGTTGTCGATACGCAGTATTTT.

This clonotype was seen many times. The J gene is TRBJ2-7, the V gene TRBV20-1, with a possible D match to TRBD2 (6 bases). Germline CDR1 is DFQATT and CDR2 is SNEGSKA (reference sequence). Between the trimmed V and J ends, which lost 2 bases and 0 bases, there was a span of 8 bases. The CDR3 runs to 13 residues. In DNA, the CDR3 is TGCAGTGCTAGACGGGAGAGCTCCTACGAGCAGTACTTC. It codes for CSARRESSYEQYF.

The chain employs TRBV6-2 or TRBV6-3 and TRBJ1-2; D ambiguous. The CDR3 consists of 15 residues. CDR1 is MNHEY, CDR2 SVGEGT, per germline. Trimming removed 0 bases from V and 5 bases from J, with 13 bases in between. The CDR3 DNA is TGTGCCAGCAGTTACTCGAGCGTAAGTCGGTATGGCTACACCTTC. Translated: CASSYSSVSRYGYTF.

The chain is built from TRBV10-3 and TRBJ2-1; maybe TRBD2 (6 bases). The CDR3 is 15 residues long. Trimming removed 4 bases from V and 5 bases from J, with 15 bases in between. The germline V gene encodes CDR1 ENHRY and CDR2 SYGVKD. CDR3 sequence: CAISGQGGGDNEQFF. CDR3 bases: TGTGCCATCAGTGGTCAGGGAGGTGGGGACAATGAGCAGTTCTTC.

Ten or more counts support this clonotype. This chain uses TRBV29-1 with TRBJ1-1; TRBD1 aligns across 7 bases. CDR1 and CDR2 (germline): SQVTM, ANQGSEA. V gave up 6 bases and J gave up 0 bases; unmatched junction bases: 4. There are 13 residues in the CDR3. CDR3 nucleotides: TGCAGCGTCTCGGGACAGATGAACACTGAAGCTTTCTTT. Translating it yields CSVSGQMNTEAFF. The variable domain in full, with the rest retrieved from reference TRBV29-1 and TRBJ1-1, is SAVISQKPSRDICQRGTSLTIQCQVDSQVTMMFWYRQQPGQSLTLIATANQGSEATYESGFVIDKFPISRPNLTFSTLTVSNMSPEDSSIYLCSVSGQMNTEAFFGQGTRLTVV.

This chain links TRBV7-9 with TRBJ2-1, with 14 bases matching TRBD2. Germline loops: CDR1 SEHNR, CDR2 FQNEAQ (reference sequence). V gave up 4 bases and J gave up 3 bases; unmatched junction bases: 5. The CDR3 totals 17 residues. The CDR3 reads CASSSRGTSGSYNEQFF. CDR3 bases: TGTGCCAGCAGCTCCAGAGGGACTAGCGGGAGCTACAATGAGCAGTTCTTC.

This rearrangement joins TRBV24-1 to TRBJ1-3, with a tentative D call TRBD1 (5 bases). CDR1 and CDR2 from the germline V gene are KGHDR and SFDVKD. V lost 3 bases to trimming and J lost 0 bases, with 8 bases between them. The CDR3 has 15 residues. The CDR3 is CATSDPDSSGNTIYF. The DNA for the CDR3 is TGTGCCACCAGTGATCCCGACAGCTCTGGAAACACCATATATTTT.

This clonotype was found a few times. This chain's CDR3 is CASSLRDNNEQFF. The CDR3 DNA reads TGTGCCAGCAGTCTTCGGGACAACAATGAGCAGTTCTTC. The rearrangement joins TRBV6-4 to TRBJ2-1; TRBD1 is a possible D gene (6 bases). The V and J ends lost 5 bases and 5 bases respectively, with 10 bases between them. Germline CDR1 reads MRHNA; CDR2 reads SNTAGT. The CDR3 loop spans 13 amino acids.

This clonotype showed up many times. This sequence joins TRBV7-2 and TRBJ1-2; a possible D gene is TRBD1 (6 bases). V shed 1 base and J shed 7 bases, with 13 bases lying between them. This CDR3 contains 14 residues. The germline CDR1 and CDR2 sequences are SGHTA and FQGNSA. The CDR3 protein is CASSLGGGRSGYTF. CDR3 coding DNA: TGTGCCAGCAGCTTAGGGGGGGGGCGGAGTGGCTACACCTTC.

This clonotype was seen a handful of times. V and J are TRBV19 and TRBJ1-2, with 11 bases that match TRBD1. Trimming at V came to 4 bases and at J to 4 bases, leaving 8 bases not matched to a gene. In germline, CDR1 is LNHDA, CDR2 SQIVND (reference sequence). This CDR3 is 16 amino acids long. Here the CDR3 DNA reads TGTGCCAGTAGTACCCTAGGGACAGGGGGAATCTATGGCTACACCTTC. As protein: CASSTLGTGGIYGYTF.

The chain uses TRBV19 and TRBJ2-7; 10 nucleotides match TRBD2. From germline, CDR1 is LNHDA and CDR2 SQIVND (reference sequence). Trimming took 5 bases from V and 6 from J; bases not matched to a gene: 4. The CDR3 contains 13 residues. The CDR3 nucleotides are TGTGCCAGTAGTCCCCGGACTAGCGGCGAGCAGTACTTC. Its protein product is CASSPRTSGEQYF.

V is TRBV11-1 and J is TRBJ2-2; D remains unclear. From germline, CDR1 is SGHAT and CDR2 FQDESV (reference sequence). With 1 base removed from V and 6 bases from J, the gap between germline ends came to 6 bases. The CDR3 has 13 amino acids. The CDR3 bases are TGTGCCAGCAGCTTAGTAGACTCCGGGGAGCTGTTTTTT. Amino acid sequence: CASSLVDSGELFF.

The rearrangement uses TRBV20-1 and TRBJ1-1; D remains ambiguous. Germline V gene sequence: CDR1 DFQATT, CDR2 SNEGSKA (reference sequence). The CDR3 has 8 amino acids. CDR3 nucleotides: TGCAGGGTGTCTGAAGCTTTCTTT. It yields the protein CRVSEAFF.